This TCR beta chain emerged from a study of shared clonotypes between healthy human individuals. Across the whole study: Ranging from 18 to 49 in age, donors were a couple of women and three men.

Study results and limitations: The authors sampled blood alone, and tissue repertoires likely differ. Clonotype sharing among donors was expected to depend on sequencing depth.

Regarding this clone: The antigen remains undetermined.

Sequencing used immunoSEQ multiplex PCR; TCRdb keeps in-frame clones, though not all of them. The data contain approximately 980,000 clones, 70% to 85% of them singletons. Trimming removed 1 base from V and 4 bases from J, with 12 bases in between. The germline CDR1 and CDR2 sequences are SEHNR and FQNEAQ (reference sequence). This CDR3 has 15 amino acids. Donors comprised healthy HIV-negative adults lacking recent acute infections or vaccinations. Sequences were obtained from memory CD4+ T cells sorted from blood. Subset described: CD45RA-negative fraction. V and J are TRBV7-9 and TRBJ2-3; no clear D gene. The sequence was obtained from a man aged 18-30 years in good health. The CDR3 coding sequence is TGTGCCAGCAGCTTAGATTTACAACATGCAGATACGCAGTATTTT. Translating it yields CASSLDLQHADTQYF.